The clone carrying this T cell receptor beta chain was picked up many times. Its antigen remains unknown. These data originate in a study of metastatic and nonmetastatic thyroid tumors. Across the study: Malignant and benign thyroid patients had repertoires compared in peripheral blood and tumor or nodule tissue.

In the authors' methods: Between-group CDR3 differences, defined by clinicopathological status, yielded a distant-metastasis classifier for papillary thyroid cancer. TCRdb reprocessed the PCR reads via MiXCR. These V and J calls originate from TCRdb's pipeline instead of the authors' own analysis. Counted here are roughly 30,000 clones, around 3.5% occurring once; the ten biggest clones make up 3.2%. The V and J ends lost 0 bases and 1 base, in that order; junction bases with no gene match: 7. Germline V CDR1 and CDR2: MNHNY, SVGAGI (reference sequence). The CDR3 sequence is 17 residues long. The study, taken as a whole, reports: Compared with benign nodules, malignant thyroid tumors were reported to have significantly higher TCR beta diversity in both blood and tumor.

No treatment had been given to any patient before thyroid surgery. This clonotype originated in a male donor with papillary thyroid cancer or a benign thyroid nodule (not recorded which). Some clones in this sample may be carry-over from other donors' samples. J is TRBJ2-7 and V is TRBV6-6; 9 bases are a match to TRBD2. Sequences were obtained from blood. CDR3: CASSYSKREARSYEQYF. CDR3 DNA sequence: TGTGCCAGCAGTTACTCGAAGCGGGAGGCCCGATCCTACGAGCAGTACTTC.